The 28 T cell receptor beta chains listed next were all sequenced from one sample in a study of T-cell reconstitution after alpha-beta-depleted transplantation in children. Unique molecular identifiers were incorporated when the TCRbeta library was constructed. MiXCR, run by TCRdb on the PCR reads, gives a single entry per CDR3 protein. The data show 800,000 to 1,000,000 distinct CDR3 sequences, about 29% seen once. The starting material was PBMCs, mostly from graft donor cells, obtained 360 days after TCRalphabeta/CD19-depleted stem cell transplant. These TCRs come from a boy younger than two who had a stem cell transplant for SCID, so the T cells may come from the graft donor.

This clonotype was seen a handful of times. V usage is TRBV5-5 and J usage is TRBJ2-3, with TRBD2 matching over 15 bases. The V segment lost 4 bases and the J segment 6 bases; nucleotides outside the gene matches: 3. CDR3 length: 15 amino acids. The germline V gene has CDR1 SGHKS and CDR2 YYEKEE (reference sequence). This CDR3 reads CASSGLAGGRDTQYF. The DNA for the CDR3 is TGTGCCAGCAGCGGACTAGCGGGGGGGCGGGATACGCAGTATTTT.

CDR3 sequence: CSALSFWGGYTF. The CDR3 coding sequence is TGCAGTGCTCTCAGTTTTTGGGGTGGCTACACCTTC. The rearrangement uses TRBV20-1 and TRBJ1-2; no definite D call. V was trimmed by 5 bases and J by 7 bases, leaving 14 bases between them. Germline CDR1 and CDR2: DFQATT and SNEGSKA (reference sequence). This CDR3 is built from 12 residues.

The chain has TRBV19 and TRBJ1-5; D not certain. This CDR3 is built from 15 residues. Germline-derived CDR1 and CDR2 are LNHDA and SQIVND (reference sequence). V lost 3 bases and J 1 base, leaving 10 bases between the germline ends. CDR3 nucleotide sequence: TGTGCCAGTAGTATGGGTCAGAGAAGCAATCAGCCCCAGCATTTT. The encoded protein is CASSMGQRSNQPQHF. Full variable domain (rest looked up from reference TRBV19 and TRBJ1-5): DGGITQSPKYLFRKEGQNVTLSCEQNLNHDAMYWYRQDPGQGLRLIYYSQIVNDFQKGDIAEGYSVSREKKESFPLTVTSAQKNPTAFYLCASSMGQRSNQPQHFGDGTRLSIL.

There are a few counts of this clonotype. The chain has TRBV12-3 or TRBV12-4 and TRBJ2-3; D remains ambiguous. V was cut by 8 bases and J by 6 bases, with 21 bases left in between. The CDR3 consists of 15 residues. The CDR3 DNA is TGTGCCAGCGCGAACTTGGCGACTGCGTGGGATACGCAGTATTTT. This encodes CASANLATAWDTQYF.

This clonotype came up a few times. The chain combines TRBV7-9 with TRBJ2-1, with 9 bases matching TRBD2. CDR1 and CDR2 from the germline V gene are SEHNR and FQNEAQ (reference sequence). Trimming cost V 1 base and J 9 bases; bases outside gene matches: 7. CDR3 size: 15 residues. The CDR3 loop reads CASSLVVLAGLEQFF. CDR3 nucleotide sequence: TGTGCCAGCAGCTTAGTAGTCCTAGCGGGGCTTGAGCAGTTCTTC.

This rearrangement joins TRBV20-1 to TRBJ2-3; no clear D gene. Trimming stripped 0 bases from V and 4 bases from J, with 8 bases between. Germline CDR1 is DFQATT and CDR2 is SNEGSKA (reference sequence). CDR3 length: 13 amino acids. Here the CDR3 reads CSARDTVPDTQYF. The CDR3 DNA is TGCAGTGCTAGAGATACAGTACCAGATACGCAGTATTTT.

This clonotype was seen more than once but under ten times. The rearrangement joins TRBV10-2 to TRBJ2-3; D might be TRBD1 (6 bases). Germline-derived CDR1 and CDR2 are WSHSY and SAAADI. V was clipped by 7 bases and J by 6 bases, with 14 bases between them. The CDR3 length is 13 residues. For the CDR3, the DNA is TGCGCCAGCAACAGGGCGGTGAAGGATACGCAGTATTTT. Its translation: CASNRAVKDTQYF.

The table lists this clonotype with a few counts. V and J are TRBV10-3 and TRBJ2-6; D not resolved. Trimming shortened V by 2 bases and J by 4 bases, and 3 bases separated the two germline ends. CDR1 and CDR2 from the germline V gene are ENHRY and SYGVKD. This CDR3 region has 13 residues. CDR3 region: CAISEGGANVLTF. The CDR3 DNA is TGTGCCATCAGTGAGGGGGGGGCCAACGTCCTGACTTTC.

The chain couples TRBV9 to TRBJ1-2; D might be TRBD1 (5 bases). The length of the CDR3 is 16 residues. Trimming cost V 4 bases and J 6 bases, with 22 bases left between them. The germline V gene has CDR1 SGDLS and CDR2 YYNGEE. CDR3 protein: CASSPDWGGEGDGYTF. The CDR3 nucleotides read TGTGCCAGCAGCCCTGACTGGGGAGGGGAGGGAGATGGCTACACCTTC.

The gene calls are TRBV7-8 and TRBJ2-2; D is uncertain. CDR3 length equals 14 residues. The germline gives CDR1 SGHVS, CDR2 FQNEAQ. V was trimmed by 2 bases and J by 4 bases, leaving 8 bases between them. As DNA, the CDR3 is TGTGCCAGCAGCTTAAAGTGGGGCACCGGGGAGCTGTTTTTT. Protein: CASSLKWGTGELFF.

The chain uses TRBV12-3 or TRBV12-4 and TRBJ2-3, with D perhaps matching TRBD2 (6 bases). Trimming shortened V by 6 bases and J by 2 bases, and 12 bases separated the two germline ends. The CDR3 covers 14 residues. CDR3 loop: CASRPGTSTDTQYF. CDR3 bases: TGTGCCAGCAGGCCCGGGACTTCCACAGATACGCAGTATTTT.

The CDR3 DNA sequence: TGTGCCAGCAGTGAATCTGTTCAGGAGACCCAGTACTTC. Its protein is CASSESVQETQYF. This chain uses TRBV25-1 with TRBJ2-5, with D unresolved. Trimming removed 1 base from V and 5 bases from J, with 8 bases in between. There are 13 residues in the CDR3. CDR1 is MGHDK and CDR2 is SYGVNS in the germline V gene.

This clonotype was seen more than once but under ten times. J is TRBJ1-1 and V is TRBV28; D might be TRBD1 (5 bases). The CDR3 consists of 15 residues. V was pared by 6 bases and J by 3 bases, with 17 bases between. The V gene's germline CDR1 is MDHEN and CDR2 SYDVKM. In DNA form, the CDR3 reads TGTGCCAGCAGATACAGGTGGATCAAGGACACTGAAGCTTTCTTT. Amino acid sequence: CASRYRWIKDTEAFF. Complete variable domain (other parts from reference TRBV28 and TRBJ1-1): DVKVTQSSRYLVKRTGEKVFLECVQDMDHENMFWYRQDPGLGLRLIYFSYDVKMKEKGDIPEGYSVSREKKERFSLILESASTNQTSMYLCASRYRWIKDTEAFFGQGTRLTVV.

This clonotype was seen a handful of times. In DNA form, the CDR3 reads TGCGCCAGCAGCCTGGACAGGGCAATCAATGAGCAGTTCTTC. This sequence encodes CASSLDRAINEQFF. V gene TRBV5-1 combines with J gene TRBJ2-1; 8 positions agree with TRBD1. This CDR3 is built from 14 residues. With 4 bases clipped from V and 6 bases from J, the junction kept 6 bases outside the gene matches. Per germline, CDR1 SGHRS and CDR2 YFSETQ. Full variable domain (outside the CDR3, taken from reference TRBV5-1 and TRBJ2-1): KAGVTQTPRYLIKTRGQQVTLSCSPISGHRSVSWYQQTPGQGLQFLFEYFSETQRNKGNFPGRFSGRQFSNSRSEMNVSTLELGDSALYLCASSLDRAINEQFFGPGTRLTVL.

The rearrangement uses TRBV19 and TRBJ1-5, with D unclear. CDR1 and CDR2 (germline): LNHDA, SQIVND (reference sequence). V lost 1 base, J lost 0 bases, and 10 bases lay in between. The CDR3 consists of 16 residues. CDR3 bases: TGTGCCAGTAGTATAGTCGTCGGATATAGCAATCAGCCCCAGCATTTT. Protein sequence: CASSIVVGYSNQPQHF.

This clonotype has more than one count but fewer than ten. This sequence joins TRBV12-3 or TRBV12-4 and TRBJ2-6; D is uncertain. The V gene lost 0 bases and the J gene lost 2 bases, with 11 bases spanning the gap. The CDR3 has 17 amino acids. The CDR3 DNA reads TGTGCCAGCAGTTTAGCTGTCAGGTCTACTGGGGCCAACGTCCTGACTTTC. Its translation is CASSLAVRSTGANVLTF.

This chain joins TRBV20-1 and TRBJ2-2; D remains unclear. V lost 2 bases and J lost 4, with 8 bases in between. The CDR3 runs to 13 residues. Germline CDR1 and CDR2: DFQATT and SNEGSKA (reference sequence). CDR3 DNA: TGCAGTGCTAGATCCCCGAGCACCGGGGAGCTGTTTTTT. It is translated as CSARSPSTGELFF.

This clonotype has only a few counts. The chain uses TRBV4-2 and TRBJ1-1; D remains unclear. Germline V lookup: CDR1 LGHNA, CDR2 YNFKEQ. CDR3 length: 13 amino acids. V was clipped by 8 bases and J by 1 base, with 11 bases between them. The CDR3 DNA follows: TGTGCCAGCCGCCCATTAGGGAACACTGAAGCTTTCTTT. As protein: CASRPLGNTEAFF.

This clonotype came up a few times. The rearrangement joins TRBV5-1 to TRBJ1-1; D unresolved. CDR3 length: 17 residues. The V end lost 4 bases, the J end lost 5 bases, and 24 bases lay between the germline ends. Germline V CDR1 and CDR2: SGHRS, YFSETQ. CDR3 sequence: CASSGPKPRVPGTEAFF. The CDR3, as DNA: TGCGCCAGCAGCGGGCCCAAACCCCGGGTCCCTGGGACTGAAGCTTTCTTT.

This clonotype was recorded a few times. V usage is TRBV11-2 and J usage is TRBJ2-3; TRBD1 matches at 7 bases. Trimming cost V 8 bases and J 3 bases; bases outside gene matches: 17. The CDR3 covers 17 residues. The germline CDR1 and CDR2 sequences are SGHAT and FQNNGV. This CDR3 is CASGPTGKGWGTDTQYF. The CDR3 DNA reads TGTGCCAGCGGGCCGACAGGGAAGGGGTGGGGTACAGATACGCAGTATTTT. Looking up the rest from reference TRBV11-2 and TRBJ2-3 gives the full variable domain: EAGVAQSPRYKIIEKRQSVAFWCNPISGHATLYWYQQILGQGPKLLIQFQNNGVVDDSQLPKDRFSAERLKGVDSTLKIQPAKLEDSAVYLCASGPTGKGWGTDTQYFGPGTRLTVL.

CDR3 residues: CASTGQGLGTLHF. CDR3 sequence (DNA): TGTGCCAGCACTGGACAGGGACTAGGTACCCTCCACTTT. This chain connects TRBV6-6 to TRBJ1-6, with 8 bases fitting TRBD1. Germline CDR1 is MNHNY and CDR2 is SVGAGI (reference sequence). V was clipped by 7 bases and J by 14 bases; unmatched bases: 10. The CDR3 covers 13 residues.

J is TRBJ1-1 and V is TRBV5-6, with 7 bases lining up with TRBD1. The junction had 7 bases not matched to a gene; V was cut back by 2 bases and J by 0 bases. Looked up from germline, CDR1 is SGHDT and CDR2 is YYEEEE. The CDR3 loop spans 16 amino acids. Written as DNA, the CDR3 is TGTGCCAGCAGCTTCGGAGGGGGCTTCATGAACACTGAAGCTTTCTTT. Translation gives CASSFGGGFMNTEAFF.

This clonotype was seen a handful of times. The chain carries TRBV6-5 and TRBJ2-7; TRBD1 or TRBD2 may be the D gene (5 bases each). Germline V gene lookup returns CDR1 MNHEY and CDR2 SVGAGI. This CDR3 has 13 residues. Deletions cut 2 bases from V and 5 bases from J, with 10 bases between. The CDR3 protein is CASSYTGRNEQYF. The DNA for the CDR3 is TGTGCCAGCAGTTACACGGGACGGAACGAGCAGTACTTC.

The V gene is TRBV29-1, the J gene TRBJ1-1, with D possibly TRBD1 on 5 matching bases. V lost 6 bases to trimming and J lost 2 bases, with 13 bases between them. The CDR3 runs 13 residues. Germline CDR1 and CDR2: SQVTM and ANQGSEA. The CDR3 is CSVTDSLNTEAFF. The CDR3 nucleotides read TGCAGCGTCACTGACAGCCTTAACACTGAAGCTTTCTTT.

This clonotype appeared a single time. J is TRBJ2-1 and V is TRBV7-7; D not resolved. The germline gives CDR1 SSHAT, CDR2 FNYEAQ (reference sequence). The CDR3 loop spans 16 amino acids. V was clipped by 5 bases and J by 4 bases, with 18 bases between them. The CDR3 coding sequence is TGTGCCAGCAGCCTAACCCCGTGGGCAGCTTACAATGAGCAGTTCTTC. This gives the protein CASSLTPWAAYNEQFF. Supplemented by reference TRBV7-7 and TRBJ2-1, the full variable domain reads GAGVSQSPRYKVTKRGQDVTLRCDPISSHATLYWYQQALGQGPEFLTYFNYEAQPDKSGLPSDRFSAERPEGSISTLTIQRTEQRDSAMYRCASSLTPWAAYNEQFFGPGTRLTVL.

Here the CDR3 reads CASRGPVANYGYTF. The CDR3, as DNA: TGTGCCAGCAGGGGTCCCGTAGCTAACTATGGCTACACCTTC. J is TRBJ1-2 and V is TRBV6-1; no clear D. The CDR3 has 14 amino acids. Germline V gene data show CDR1 as MNHNS and CDR2 as SASEGT. Trimming removed 6 bases from V and 0 bases from J, with 11 bases in between.

This clonotype showed up just a few times. The rearrangement links TRBV6-1 to TRBJ2-5; D perhaps matches TRBD1 (6 bases). Germline CDR1 reads MNHNS; CDR2 reads SASEGT. V dropped 8 bases and J dropped 5 bases, with 15 bases sitting between them. The length of the CDR3 is 13 residues. DNA for the CDR3: TGTGCCAGCTCAATCACAGGGATGGAGACCCAGTACTTC. Amino acid sequence: CASSITGMETQYF.

V usage is TRBV9 and J usage is TRBJ1-1; D call uncertain. The V end lost 4 bases, the J end lost 6 bases, and 19 bases lay between the germline ends. Germline V gene lookup returns CDR1 SGDLS and CDR2 YYNGEE. The CDR3 loop spans 15 amino acids. The CDR3 DNA reads as TGTGCCAGCAGCCCCGACCCGGCGGGGAGGGCTGAAGCTTTCTTT. Translated: CASSPDPAGRAEAFF. Based on the CDR3 plus reference TRBV9 and TRBJ1-1, the full variable domain is DSGVTQTPKHLITATGQRVTLRCSPRSGDLSVYWYQQSLDQGLQFLIQYYNGEERAKGNILERFSAQQFPDLHSELNLSSLELGDSALYFCASSPDPAGRAEAFFGQGTRLTVV.